The sequence of this T cell receptor beta chain was determined in a study of blood T cell repertoires in COVID-19. For the study at large: Researchers got acute and convalescent COVID-19 samples from the United States, Italy and Spain. The analysed material was cDNA or gDNA that came from T cells, B-cell-depleted T cells, or PBMCs.

There are 15 residues in the CDR3. Deletions cut 3 bases from V and 2 bases from J, with 11 bases between. CDR1 LGHDT and CDR2 YNNKEL come from the germline V gene (reference sequence). Under the authors' procedure: Amplification of reference gene primers provided the estimated nucleated cell counts. Some clones are missing from TCRdb's copy, which holds only in-frame ones; the method was immunoSEQ multiplex PCR. The V and J calls and the clone size are those of that table, but D and trimming were determined from the DNA. Here the sample spans more than 40,000 clones, around four fifths being singletons.

The receptor was derived from a human donor with acute or convalescent COVID-19. The donor label of this sample is uncertain. This chain joins TRBV3-1 (or the pseudogene TRBV3-2) and TRBJ1-5; D perhaps matches TRBD1 (5 bases). Sequenced: peripheral blood. The CDR3 is CASSHGHGGNQPQHF. The CDR3, as DNA: TGTGCCAGCAGCCACGGACACGGTGGCAATCAGCCCCAGCATTTT.